These 10 T cell receptor beta chains were sequenced from one sample in a study of regulatory T cells in long-lasting Graves disease. Time point denoted: persistent/refractory GD, antithyroid drugs over 5 years with positive TRAb. PBMCs provided the RNA from which the TCR library was made. Building of the TCR beta libraries involved iRepertoire HTBI primers and Arm-PCR of CDR3 regions. Each CDR3 protein is one row after TCRdb ran MiXCR on the multiplex PCR reads. This sample has about 470,000 distinct CDR3 sequences, with 20% to 25% found just once. This specimen consisted of peripheral blood mononuclear cells (PBMCs), obtained when the disease was refractory, from a patient treated with antithyroid drugs. These receptors originate from a female donor with Graves disease.

The chain joins TRBV30 to TRBJ1-1, with D perhaps TRBD1 (6 bases). Germline V CDR1 and CDR2: GTSNPN, SVGIG (reference sequence). V dropped 1 base and J dropped 0 bases, with 24 bases sitting between them. The CDR3 extends over 19 amino acids. The CDR3, as DNA: TGTGCCTGGAGTGCGGTTCACGTCCCAGGGGCACTCTTGAACACTGAAGCTTTCTTT. It yields the protein CAWSAVHVPGALLNTEAFF. Full variable domain (missing parts from reference TRBV30 and TRBJ1-1): SQTIHQWPATLVQPVGSPLSLECTVEGTSNPNLYWYRQAAGRGLQLLFYSVGIGQISSEVPQNLSASRPQDRQFILSSKKLLLSDSGFYLCAWSAVHVPGALLNTEAFFGQGTRLTVV.

The chain employs TRBV25-1 and TRBJ1-6; D gene unclear. The CDR3 totals 17 residues. Germline-derived CDR1 and CDR2 are MGHDK and SYGVNS. V lost 6 bases and J lost 0, with 15 bases in between. CDR3 coding DNA: TGTGCCAGCAGCGACGCGACCGTTAGCTCCTATAATTCACCCCTCCACTTT. It codes for CASSDATVSSYNSPLHF.

At least ten counts were recorded for this clonotype. The V and J genes are TRBV28 and TRBJ2-7; 8 nucleotides agree with TRBD1. CDR1 and CDR2 from the germline V gene are MDHEN and SYDVKM. This CDR3 has 14 residues. Trimming removed 6 bases from V and 5 bases from J; junction bases left unmatched: 9. CDR3 in DNA: TGTGCCAGCAGCTCCGGACAGGGTCTCCACGAGCAGTACTTC. Its translation is CASSSGQGLHEQYF. The complete variable domain, with remaining parts taken from reference TRBV28 and TRBJ2-7, reads DVKVTQSSRYLVKRTGEKVFLECVQDMDHENMFWYRQDPGLGLRLIYFSYDVKMKEKGDIPEGYSVSREKKERFSLILESASTNQTSMYLCASSSGQGLHEQYFGPGTRLTVT.

This clonotype appeared many times. This chain links TRBV28 with TRBJ2-2, with 7 bases aligning to TRBD1. The CDR3 sequence is 13 residues long. V shed 7 bases, J shed 7 bases, and the junction held 6 bases outside the gene matches. CDR1 is MDHEN, CDR2 SYDVKM, per germline. In DNA form, the CDR3 reads TGTGCCAGCAACAGGGGTCGTCTCGGGGAGCTGTTTTTT. Its protein product is CASNRGRLGELFF.

The genes are TRBV12-3 or TRBV12-4 and TRBJ1-1; D might be TRBD1 (5 bases). This CDR3 contains 15 residues. The V gene lost 3 bases and the J gene lost 6 bases, with 17 bases spanning the gap. This chain's CDR3 is CASSLIWGRGSEAFF. DNA of the CDR3: TGTGCCAGCAGTTTGATTTGGGGCCGGGGGTCTGAAGCTTTCTTT.

The V call is TRBV6-2 or TRBV6-3, the J call TRBJ1-3; 7 positions agree with TRBD1. The CDR3 consists of 16 residues. Germline lookup yields CDR1 MNHEY and CDR2 SVGEGT. Losses at the gene ends were 5 bases for V and 0 bases for J; bases not matched to a gene: 7. In DNA, the CDR3 is TGTGCCAGCAGTCGGATTAGGGACAGCTCTGGAAACACCATATATTTT. Its protein is CASSRIRDSSGNTIYF.

For this clonotype: A much larger clonotype is one base distant, so this may be a read error. The rearrangement links TRBV6-2 or TRBV6-3 to TRBJ2-4; TRBD1 or TRBD2 may be the D gene (5 bases each). The tail of the sequence fits TRBJ2-5 better, so the J call may be wrong. Germline CDR1 reads MNHEY; CDR2 reads SVGEGT. The CDR3 has 15 residues. CDR3 nucleotides: TGTGCCAGCAGTACCGGGGCAGGGATTGATGGGACCCAGTACTTC. Residues: CASSTGAGIDGTQYF.

This clonotype was recorded a few times. This chain links TRBV5-6 with TRBJ2-7; no definite D call. The CDR3 runs 13 residues. In germline, CDR1 is SGHDT, CDR2 YYEEEE. Trimming removed 2 bases from V and 2 bases from J, with 8 bases in between. CDR3 bases: TGTGCCAGCAGCTTCCTCAGAGCCTACGAGCAGTACTTC. It specifies CASSFLRAYEQYF. Looking up the rest from reference TRBV5-6 and TRBJ2-7 gives the full variable domain: DAGVTQSPTHLIKTRGQQVTLRCSPKSGHDTVSWYQQALGQGPQFIFQYYEEEERQRGNFPDRFSGHQFPNYSSELNVNALLLGDSALYLCASSFLRAYEQYFGPGTRLTVT.

This clonotype was counted at least ten times. This chain joins TRBV5-1 and TRBJ1-1; D not resolved. The ends were cut back, 4 bases at V and 0 bases at J, with 16 bases in the middle. This CDR3 has 16 residues. The germline gives CDR1 SGHRS, CDR2 YFSETQ. CDR3 in DNA: TGCGCCAGCAGCGAGATGATCAGGCCTGTGAACACTGAAGCTTTCTTT. Translated: CASSEMIRPVNTEAFF.

This clonotype has at least ten counts. The chain links TRBV29-1 to TRBJ2-7, with D perhaps matching TRBD1 (6 bases). The ends were cut back, 4 bases at V and 2 bases at J, with 21 bases in the middle. Germline CDR1 reads SQVTM; CDR2 reads ANQGSEA. This CDR3 region has 16 residues. The CDR3 reads CSVVGPEQGRTYEQYF. Written as DNA, the CDR3 is TGCAGCGTTGTGGGTCCTGAACAGGGCAGAACCTACGAGCAGTACTTC.